This TCR beta chain derives from a study of T cells in Graves' hyperthyroidism and ophthalmopathy (dated by TCRdb to about 2019). Regarding the complete study: To identify distinguishing TCR V-J signatures, a discovery cohort of about a hundred patients was used, comprising 43 with Graves' ophthalmopathy and 57 with stable Graves' hyperthyroidism. Prospective prediction of ophthalmopathy was tested in an independent validation cohort consisting of 18 to 20 hyperthyroidism patients and some 16 patients who later progressed to ophthalmopathy. For training and testing, the 100 or so patients in the discovery cohort were randomly divided in a 7:3 ratio. In roughly six Graves' hyperthyroidism patients, the study also compared T-cell repertoires from thyroid tissue with T-cell repertoires from blood. After blood sampling, hyperthyroidism patients were treated with methimazole at a starting dose of 30 mg daily, and ophthalmopathy patients were treated with high-dose intravenous methylprednisolone. The paper reports TCR Vbeta CDR3 sequencing of over 130 peripheral blood samples: fewer than 50 ophthalmopathy, 70 to 85 hyperthyroidism and about 17 progressor patients. The paper as a whole reports these results and caveats: In validation, the model predicted progression to ophthalmopathy a median of roughly 6.5 months before onset, with approximately 68% sensitivity and nearly 75% specificity. A model built on a 13 V-J signature distinguished ophthalmopathy from stable hyperthyroidism, reaching roughly 88% sensitivity and around 81% specificity in cross-validation and 80%/75% in testing. Sample size was not statistically predetermined, and investigators were not blinded to group allocation. Blood samples also contained most of the expanded thyroid clonotypes (frequency above 0.001), which suggests that blood repertoires may reflect thyroid immune responses.

Of note for this clonotype: It lacks a known antigen. No quality values exist for individual bases; no much larger clone is one base distant.

Patients with uncontrolled infections, other autoimmune diseases, pregnancy or lactation were excluded. Diagnoses were based on clinical symptoms, serum thyroxine and TRAb, thyroid ultrasound and orbital computed tomography. Total RNA was extracted using Trizol reagent, and RNA quality was assessed on an Agilent 2100 Bioanalyzer. The TCR beta CDR3 regions were amplified from the RNA transcripts. A first-round RT-PCR of the TCR CDR3 used the HTBI primer set with the Qiagen OneStep RT-PCR kit. Libraries were constructed in a second round of multiplex PCR, after which size selection and purification were performed. Sequencing of the libraries was done on an Illumina HiSeq2000 using paired-end 100 bp reads. The paper's data handling went like this. SOAPnuke was used to process the raw data, removing reads that contained adapters or uncalled bases, had a mean Phred below 15, or lacked an exact match to the constant primer or identifier. COPE v1.2.5 was used to merge the high-quality paired reads, and each unique nucleotide sequence was defined as a clonotype. MiTCR v1.1 was used to align clonotypes to the IMGT TRBV, TRBD and TRBJ reference segments. Analysis was restricted to V-J combinations with a frequency above 0.0001, which covered roughly 99% of repertoires. A TCS score was defined as the ratio of F50 (clonal expansion) to E x V (chaos), with BLOSUM62-based TCRdist applied between CDR3 peptides within each V-J. Welch's t-statistics and random forest reduced roughly 530 V-J features to some 14, which were used in a naive Bayes classifier (R e1071). Thyroid-blood repertoire similarity was quantified with the Morisita-Horn index. In-frame beta chains were kept once TCRdb had trimmed the public reads at Q25 with fastp and called clones with MiXCR. A single entry per CDR3 protein holds the most common genes and DNA from its merged rows. The V and J calls here are based on TCRdb, not the publication. This sample lists more than 550,000 distinct CDR3 sequences; just under 45% were detected once. Of the sample, less than 9.5% is held by the ten largest clones.

CDR1 and CDR2 are read off the germline V gene as KGHDR and SFDVKD. The CDR3 runs 15 residues from the cysteine to the phenylalanine. The only DNA kept is the CDR3, 45 bases in frame from the first base. The trim is 3 bases for V and 2 bases for J, with a gap of 12 bases between the germline ends. The TCR originated in an adult man with Graves' disease, either hyperthyroidism or ophthalmopathy (not recorded which). The rearrangement joined TRBV24-1 to TRBJ2-5; perhaps TRBD1 is the D gene, with 6 bases matching. Sequencing was carried out using peripheral blood or thyroid tissue (not recorded which). The base sequence is TGTGCCACCAGTGATCGTTACAGGGAGCAAGAGACCCAGTACTTC. The encoded protein is CATSDRYREQETQYF.